The clone carrying this T cell receptor (beta chain) appeared many times. Time point: sample taken at primary tumor resection. From tumor, nontumor lung or frozen PBMC, whole RNA was taken unsorted for sequencing. Each CDR3 protein gets one entry after TCRdb re-called the 5' RACE reads with MiXCR. This sample carries 40,000 or so distinct CDR3 sequences, roughly 5.6% of them seen once, and the ten largest clones take 20% to 30%. These data belong to a study of spatial heterogeneity in lung cancer. Study-wide context: In the raw reads, each unique TCR and UMI combination was present more than ten times on average.

This clonotype originated in a female donor with early-stage non-small cell lung cancer. Sequences were derived from PBMCs, sampled at surgery.

The CDR3 region has the DNA TGTGCCAGCAGCAACCTACAGGGGGCAGCGGGTGAAGCTTTCTTT. Encoded protein: CASSNLQGAAGEAFF. The chain employs TRBV12-3 or TRBV12-4 and TRBJ1-1; TRBD1 agrees at 9 bases. With V trimmed by 6 bases and J by 7 bases, 12 bases remained unmatched. The CDR3 is 15 amino acids.